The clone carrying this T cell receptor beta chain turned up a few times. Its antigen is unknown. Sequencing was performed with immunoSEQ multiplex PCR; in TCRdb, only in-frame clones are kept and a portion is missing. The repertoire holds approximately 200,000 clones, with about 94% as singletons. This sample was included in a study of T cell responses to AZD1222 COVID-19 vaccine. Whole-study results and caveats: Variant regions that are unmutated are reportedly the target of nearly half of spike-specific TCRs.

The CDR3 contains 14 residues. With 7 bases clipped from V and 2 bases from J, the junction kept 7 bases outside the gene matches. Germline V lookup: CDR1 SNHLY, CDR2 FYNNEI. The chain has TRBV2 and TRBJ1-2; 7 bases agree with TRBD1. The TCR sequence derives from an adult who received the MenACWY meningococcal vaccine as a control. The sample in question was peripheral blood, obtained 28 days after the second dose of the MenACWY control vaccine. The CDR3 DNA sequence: TGTGCCAGCAACGAACAGGGGTGGAACTATGGCTACACCTTC. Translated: CASNEQGWNYGYTF.